A single sample is the source of the 12 T cell receptor beta chains below, sequenced in a study of T cells after posttransplantation cyclophosphamide. Repertoires were generated with immunoSEQ multiplex PCR, while TCRdb's copy carries only in-frame clones and drops some. The data hold about 52,000 clones, with about 86% observed a single time. The sample taken for sequencing was PBMCs. The receptors stem from a man aged 25 to 45 with a blood cancer, CMV-positive, and with a related stem cell donor.

The chain uses TRBV11-1 and TRBJ2-7; possible D gene TRBD2, 6 bases. From germline, CDR1 is SGHAT and CDR2 FQDESV (reference sequence). This CDR3 is built from 14 residues. The V end lost 4 bases, the J end lost 4 bases, and 14 bases lay between the germline ends. For the CDR3, the DNA is TGTGCCAGCAGCTCCCCGGGGGTTGTGTACGAGCAGTACTTC. It is translated as CASSSPGVVYEQYF.

The chain links TRBV2 to TRBJ2-7; 12 bases are shared with TRBD2. This CDR3 comprises 13 residues. CDR1 and CDR2 from the germline V gene are SNHLY and FYNNEI. V dropped 9 bases and J dropped 6; count of bases not matched to a gene: 6. CDR3 DNA sequence: TGTGCCAGGTCGACTAGCGGGAGAGGCGAGCAGTACTTC. Encoded protein: CARSTSGRGEQYF.

The chain joins TRBV6-6 to TRBJ1-5, with TRBD1 as a possible D gene (6 bases). Trimming removed 6 bases at V and 0 bases at J, with 15 bases between. This CDR3 comprises 16 residues. CDR1 is MNHNY, CDR2 SVGAGI, per germline (reference sequence). The CDR3 DNA reads as TGTGCCAGCAGAACTCAGAGGGGGAATAGCAATCAGCCCCAGCATTTT. This sequence encodes CASRTQRGNSNQPQHF.

The CDR3 nucleotides are TGTGCTAGTGGCTGGAGCTCCGATTACAATGAGCAGTTCTTC. Translated, it gives CASGWSSDYNEQFF. The J gene is TRBJ2-1, the V gene TRBV12-5, with D unresolved. CDR3 length: 14 amino acids. V was trimmed by 6 bases and J by 4 bases, leaving 13 bases between them. CDR1 and CDR2 from the germline V gene are LGHNT and FRNRAP.

The rearrangement links TRBV4-1 to TRBJ2-5, with TRBD1 identical over 7 bases. Germline V gene lookup returns CDR1 MGHRA and CDR2 YSYEKL. After removal of 6 bases from V and 4 bases from J, the junction contained 5 bases not matched to a gene. CDR3 length: 13 residues. CDR3: CASSDRERETQYF. DNA of the CDR3: TGCGCCAGCAGTGACAGGGAGAGAGAGACCCAGTACTTC.

This clone has a handful of counts. The J gene is TRBJ1-2, the V gene TRBV28; 9 nucleotides align to TRBD1. The CDR3 is 16 amino acids. The junction had 13 bases not matched to a gene; V was cut back by 3 bases and J by 8 bases. Germline CDR1 MDHEN, CDR2 SYDVKM. The CDR3 coding sequence is TGTGCCAGCAGTTTGGGCCGGGACAGGGATGGATGGGGCTACACCTTC. Residues: CASSLGRDRDGWGYTF.

The rearrangement uses TRBV28 and TRBJ2-5; 10 nucleotides align to TRBD1. Germline V lookup: CDR1 MDHEN, CDR2 SYDVKM. The CDR3 runs 15 residues. V lost 4 bases, J lost 5 bases, and 7 bases stayed unmatched. The CDR3, as DNA: TGTGCCAGCAGTTCACCGGGACAGGGGACGGAGACCCAGTACTTC. Its translation is CASSSPGQGTETQYF.

The chain uses TRBV11-3 and TRBJ2-1; 13 bases agree with TRBD2. The V gene's germline CDR1 is SGHNT and CDR2 YENEEA. The CDR3 runs to 19 residues. With V trimmed by 6 bases and J by 3 bases, 14 bases remained unmatched. CDR3 in amino acids: CASSRGGTSGNLNYNEQFF. The CDR3 DNA reads as TGTGCCAGCAGTCGCGGGGGGACTAGCGGGAACCTGAACTACAATGAGCAGTTCTTC.

The chain recombines TRBV7-9 with TRBJ2-7, with 8 bases lining up with TRBD1. The CDR3 has 14 amino acids. CDR1 and CDR2 (germline): SEHNR, FQNEAQ (reference sequence). J lost 8 bases, V lost 5 bases, and 11 bases had no gene match. The CDR3 sequence is CASSPGQGSLKQYF. The CDR3 DNA reads TGTGCCAGCAGCCCTGGACAGGGTTCCCTTAAGCAGTACTTC.

The chain recombines TRBV6-5 with TRBJ2-7, with 9 positions matching TRBD2. Germline V gene data show CDR1 as MNHEY and CDR2 as SVGAGI. This CDR3 has 15 amino acids. J gave up 6 bases and V 8 bases, and 14 bases lay outside the gene matches. CDR3 sequence: CASSYIAGEIVEQYF. CDR3 sequence (DNA): TGTGCCAGCTCTTATATAGCGGGAGAGATAGTCGAGCAGTACTTC.

The chain employs TRBV11-2 and TRBJ2-2, with D perhaps TRBD1 (5 bases). CDR3 length equals 15 residues. V lost 1 base and J lost 2, with 8 bases in between. From germline, CDR1 is SGHAT and CDR2 FQNNGV. CDR3 protein: CASSLGTQNTGELFF. CDR3 nucleotide sequence: TGTGCCAGCAGCTTAGGGACACAAAACACCGGGGAGCTGTTTTTT.

The chain couples TRBV19 to TRBJ1-2; D might be TRBD1 (5 bases). There are 15 residues in the CDR3. V was shortened by 5 bases and J by 4 bases, with 17 bases between the two germline ends. Germline V lookup: CDR1 LNHDA, CDR2 SQIVND (reference sequence). In nucleotides, the CDR3 is TGTGCCAGTAGTGAGTCAGGGCCGAAACCCTATGGCTACACCTTC. Translation gives CASSESGPKPYGYTF.